This T cell receptor beta chain derives from a study of T-cell memory formation after mild COVID-19. Study overall: The two donors had largely donor-specific TCR clusters.

This clonotype was detected only a few times. Its antigen remains unknown. Findings and limits, study-wide: The authors left the SARS-CoV-2 specificity of second-wave clones peaking on day 37 unconfirmed. Contracting clones localized mainly to CM and EM when CD4+ and mainly to EMRA when CD8+.

Constant-segment primers served in 5'RACE that generated TCR alpha and TCR beta cDNA libraries bearing sample barcodes and UMIs. One entry per CDR3 protein, called by TCRdb with MiXCR from the 5' RACE reads. The sample yields some 130,000 distinct CDR3 sequences, over 15% seen once. The material sequenced was PBMCs or a T cell subset sorted from them (not recorded which). The source is a man between 18 and 29 years old who had mild COVID-19 (a few samples of this study predate the infection). Cell type and time point are not known.

The CDR3 bases are TGTGCCAGCAGCCACGCCGGGGGGCTTAACTACGAGCAGTACTTC. The encoded protein is CASSHAGGLNYEQYF. The rearrangement links TRBV12-3 or TRBV12-4 to TRBJ2-7, with D maybe TRBD2 (7 bases). The CDR3 has 15 residues. The ends were cut back, 6 bases at V and 3 bases at J, with 18 bases in the middle.